This entry is about one T cell receptor (beta chain). Its antigen is still unknown. Profiling relied on immunoSEQ multiplex PCR, and the TCRdb table lists in-frame clones only, not all of them. The data contain tens of thousands of clones, around 89% of them singletons. This record comes from a study of graft-versus-host responses after intestinal transplantation. Across the whole study: Anti-thymocyte globulin induction, then tacrolimus and steroids for about 3 years, went to all recipients. General study findings and limits: Detected in recipient marrow were GvH clones, some of which were first observed in ileum or blood.

Germline-derived CDR1 and CDR2 are SGHVS and FQNEAQ. The CDR3 contains 15 residues. The trim removed 2 bases at V and 6 bases at J, leaving 8 bases unmatched. The V and J genes are TRBV7-8 and TRBJ2-3; 7 positions match TRBD2. This clonotype was sampled from a human donor who was the organ donor for an intestinal transplant. The specimen comprised unstimulated CD4+ T cells sorted from spleen or lymph node cells, sampled before transplant. As DNA, the CDR3 is TGTGCCAGCAGCTTAATGTGGGGGGAGGGGGATACGCAGTATTTT. Translating it yields CASSLMWGEGDTQYF.